Given below is one TCR beta chain in context. Antigen unknown. V lost 4 bases to trimming and J lost 1 base; unmatched junction nucleotides: 7. Germline loops: CDR1 SGHRS, CDR2 YFSETQ. The CDR3 is 15 amino acids. These data are taken from a study of cytomegalovirus exposure and HLA in healthy donors. Study as a whole: As an earlier analysis found, roughly 180 million T cells yielded about 120 million unique TCR beta sequences. Findings and limits, study-wide: Sequences of the TCR beta chain were said to predict the HLA-A and HLA-B alleles of most subjects accurately. Among TCR beta chains, those listed as cytomegalovirus-associated numbered some 170.

Primers for the PCR totalled 60 Vbeta and 13 Jbeta. Methods used by the authors: Unique TCR beta chains numbered around 80 million in a later analysis, with roughly 9.9 million shared. Sequenced by immunoSEQ multiplex PCR; TCRdb stores in-frame clones only, minus some. The D gene and trimming were derived from the DNA, and the V and J assignments and clone size from that table. Reported are roughly 220,000 clones; the ten largest clones contain over 0.95%. The sequencing sample was made of PBMCs. The receptor's source is a girl aged 2 to 9 in good health and CMV-seropositive. The chain has TRBV5-1 and TRBJ1-1; 7 bases fit TRBD1. The CDR3 sequence: CASSILTGSNTEAFF. Here the CDR3 DNA reads TGCGCCAGCAGCATTCTGACAGGGTCGAACACTGAAGCTTTCTTT.